The present entry profiles one T cell receptor (beta chain) with its context. Its antigen is currently unknown. The data are from a study of vaccination and CD4 T cells after COVID-19. In the study overall: Blood was drawn a median around 73 days post second dose, range 14 to 241. SARS-CoV-2, HCoV-NL63, HCoV-OC43 and HCoV-229E supplied the overlapping spike peptides used to stimulate cells.

General observations from the study: Convalescent patients displayed a median 86.3% of reactive clones emerging only post-vaccination. There was no significant change from approximately 23 to 38 median reactive clonotypes.

Per the germline V gene, CDR1 is KGHSY and CDR2 is FQNENV. The J segment lost 10 bases and the V segment lost 4 bases, leaving 6 bases of the junction unmatched. The CDR3 spans 12 residues. The Oncomine TCR Beta short-read assay was applied to DNA of cultured CD4+ T cells. TCRdb used MiXCR to reprocess the PCR reads, holding one entry per CDR3 protein. The sample includes about 15,000 distinct CDR3 sequences, over 60% of them seen just once. Documented treatment: approximately 9-day PBMC culture with coronavirus spike peptide pools or control peptides (ViraFEST assay). This receptor was taken from a human donor who had recovered from COVID-19. The V and J genes are TRBV16 and TRBJ2-5; 7 bases map to TRBD1. The specimen sequenced was CD4+ T cells from blood, cultured in vitro. The CDR3 DNA reads as TGTGCCAGCAGCCGGACAGGTTCATTCCAGTACTTC. Its translation: CASSRTGSFQYF.